This T cell receptor beta chain was identified during a study of control samples from healthy donors and cancer patients. This clone was seen once. The CDR3 totals 15 residues. Germline CDR1 is KGHDR and CDR2 is SFDVKD. V was clipped by 7 bases and J by 2 bases, with 14 bases between them. Clones were sequenced by immunoSEQ multiplex PCR, and TCRdb holds only the in-frame ones, with some missing. The table has tens of thousands of clones, 90% to 95% seen once. What was sequenced was PBMCs. The V gene is TRBV24-1, the J gene TRBJ2-1; D might be TRBD1 (5 bases). The origin of this receptor is a man aged 45-65 years with lung cancer. This CDR3 is CATRPSQGTYNEQFF. The CDR3, as DNA: TGTGCCACCAGACCATCGCAGGGTACCTACAATGAGCAGTTCTTC.